The text below deals with one T cell receptor beta chain. Its antigen has not been determined. The input lacks base qualities; no much larger clone sits a single base away. The time point tag for this specimen amounts to: cycle 4 day 1 (C4D1), after 6 weeks of nivolumab. Relapse after autologous stem cell transplantation had occurred in all trial patients, and cohorts A, B and C were distinguished by prior brentuximab vedotin exposure. The trial cohort was composed of approximately 60 patients with relapsed/refractory classical Hodgkin lymphoma, for whom complete response, partial response or progressive disease was recorded as best overall response. In the multi-cohort phase II CheckMate 205 trial, trial patients received single-agent nivolumab. An independent review committee assessed best overall response by applying the 2007 International Working Group response criteria. Trial PBMCs were obtained immediately prior to nivolumab initiation (C1D1) and on therapy at cycle 2 day 1 and cycle 4 day 1. Peripheral blood was collected in 8 mL Vacutainer Cell Preparation Tubes, from which PBMCs were isolated by centrifugation and then cryopreserved.

These data come from a study of PD-1 blockade in classical Hodgkin lymphoma (dated by TCRdb to the early 2020s). Regarding the study in general: Nivolumab dosing was 3 mg/kg intravenously every 2 weeks, continuing until either disease progression or unacceptable toxicity. The study used TCR beta sequencing and CyTOF to define a peripheral blood immune signature of response to PD-1 blockade in classical Hodgkin lymphoma. Results the study describes overall, beyond this receptor: A significant rise by C4D1 was seen in CD4+ but not CD8+ TCR diversity (p=0.0027 vs p=0.16), with the rise being most apparent in complete responders (p=0.02). Baseline TCR diversity was reported to be lower in newly diagnosed patients than in healthy donors and to be lower still in relapsed/refractory patients. Patients starting nivolumab less than 1 year after ASCT had lower diversity and were excluded from later analyses to avoid confounding by immune reconstitution. The study was restricted to a single clinical trial cohort, and the causes of repertoire differences, possibly disease activity or prior therapy, were left undefined. Trial patients with a complete response had baseline diversity similar to that of newly diagnosed patients, while partial responders and progressors had significantly lower diversity.

V trim: 10 bases; J trim: 0 bases; unmatched bases: 4. The CDR3, from cysteine to phenylalanine, totals 13 residues. Kept here is only the CDR3 DNA, which spans 39 bases and is read in frame from base 1. From a lookup of the germline V gene, CDR1 and CDR2 are SNHLY and FYNNEI. Genomic DNA was isolated using the Qiagen DNeasy kit from unsorted PBMCs as well as from negatively selected CD4+ and CD8+ fractions. Amplification of TCR beta CDR3 regions was done by immunoSEQ multiplex PCR with primers that anneal to V and J segments. A synthetic immune receptor repertoire was used to minimize amplification bias, and any residual bias was removed computationally once sequencing was done. The paper's data handling went like this. Custom Python scripts were used to quantify repertoire diversity as the Shannon entropy index. Unsorted, CD4+ and CD8+ repertoires were analyzed separately, except in combined analyses where CD4+ and CD8+ sequences were merged in silico. Clonal expansion was defined as at least a 2-fold frequency increase after treatment relative to C1D1, with a pseudocount of 0.5 for undetected baseline clones. Singleton clones were defined as clones with 0 or 1 copy at C1D1, and non-singleton clones were defined as clones with 2 or more copies. Clones expanded in unsorted samples were annotated as CD4+, CD8+ or unknown by matching protein sequences in sorted samples from the same patient. Wilcoxon tests on paired samples were used to test changes in diversity from C1D1 to C4D1. TCRdb obtained this table from immuneACCESS and retained in-frame rearrangements with V and J assigned. These tables miss some clones; where compared with another copy, unresolved V genes account for less than half of the shortfall, and the remainder is unexplained. That table gives V, J and clone size, and the DNA gave D and trimming. This sample comprises about 25,000 clones, 70% to 80% of them detected only once. Jointly, the top ten make up 25% to 30% of the sample.

The chain uses TRBV2 and TRBJ1-1, and 8 junctional nucleotides match TRBD1. The input for sequencing was peripheral blood mononuclear cells (PBMCs), taken before the fourth cycle of nivolumab. This sequence was found in a human donor with classical Hodgkin lymphoma. DNA sequence: TGTGCCATACTACAGGGGGTGAACACTGAAGCTTTCTTT. Its translation is CAILQGVNTEAFF.